This TCR beta chain comes out of a study of CD8 T cells in Susac syndrome. Notes on this clonotype: What it binds is unknown.

The CDR3 loop spans 15 amino acids. With V trimmed by 7 bases and J by 0 bases, 7 bases remained unmatched. Study-level results: In its TCR sequencing and HLA analysis, the study acknowledged that the number of individuals was relatively small.

Reverse transcription of roughly 0.45 to 1 ug RNA used random hexamers. TCRdb reprocessed the immunoSEQ multiplex PCR reads with MiXCR, giving one entry per CDR3 protein. The data contain about 150,000 distinct CDR3 sequences, approximately 95% of them singletons. The rearrangement joins TRBV12-3 or TRBV12-4 to TRBJ2-3; TRBD2 matches at 7 bases. Sequencing was carried out using CD4+ T cells from PBMCs. The clonotype originates from a human donor with multiple sclerosis. The CDR3 nucleotides are TGTGCCAGCACCCCCAGGCGGGGGAGCACAGATACGCAGTATTTT. Protein sequence: CASTPRRGSTDTQYF.